The clone carrying this T cell receptor (beta chain) was picked up one time. Its antigen is undetermined. This CDR3 region has 13 residues. V dropped 7 bases and J dropped 1 base, with 13 bases sitting between them. Looked up from germline, CDR1 is GTSNPN and CDR2 is SVGIG (reference sequence). These data belong to a study of graft-versus-host responses after intestinal transplantation. Method: immunoSEQ multiplex PCR; TCRdb's copy keeps in-frame clones and lacks some. The table shows approximately 90,000 clones, with under 95% occurring only once. This receptor was taken from a human donor who was the organ donor for an intestinal transplant. The chain links TRBV30 to TRBJ1-1, with D possibly being TRBD1 (5 bases). Sequenced material: unstimulated CD8+ T cells sorted from spleen or lymph node cells, taken before transplant. CDR3 sequence (DNA): TGTGCCTCGCTACTGACAGAGAACACTGAAGCTTTCTTT. It translates to CASLLTENTEAFF. Together with reference TRBV30 and TRBJ1-1, the CDR3 gives the full variable domain: SQTIHQWPATLVQPVGSPLSLECTVEGTSNPNLYWYRQAAGRGLQLLFYSVGIGQISSEVPQNLSASRPQDRQFILSSKKLLLSDSGFYLCASLLTENTEAFFGQGTRLTVV.